These 16 T cell receptor beta chains share one sample of origin, sequenced in a study of neurological immune-mediated disorders. TCRdb redid the calling of the 5' RACE reads with MiXCR, one entry per CDR3 protein. The sample holds 66,000 or so distinct CDR3 sequences, around 5.2% seen once. Sequencing input: PBMCs. The receptor set was obtained from a woman aged 30 to 39 with multiple sclerosis.

The sample holds many counts of this clonotype. The chain recombines TRBV4-2 with TRBJ2-2; 10 nucleotides line up with TRBD2. Unmatched junction bases numbered 11, after V lost 0 bases and J lost 7 bases. CDR3 size: 18 residues. CDR1 LGHNA and CDR2 YNFKEQ come from the germline V gene. The DNA of the CDR3 is TGTGCCAGCAGCCAAGATCTCGTAGCGGGGGGCAGAGGCGGGGAGCTGTTTTTT. Its protein product is CASSQDLVAGGRGGELFF.

This clonotype was counted many times. The CDR3 sequence is CASSFPTSIVDEQFF. DNA for the CDR3: TGTGCCAGCAGCTTTCCCACTAGTATCGTCGATGAGCAGTTCTTC. This chain joins TRBV5-6 and TRBJ2-1; D is possibly TRBD2 (5 bases). V lost 2 bases and J 8 bases, leaving 17 bases between the germline ends. CDR3 length equals 15 residues. Germline V gene sequence: CDR1 SGHDT, CDR2 YYEEEE.

In its sample, this clonotype was seen many times. The chain carries TRBV9 and TRBJ1-1; 7 nucleotides align to TRBD1. This CDR3 is built from 18 residues. J was trimmed by 1 base and V by 4 bases; bases with no gene match: 16. Germline lookup yields CDR1 SGDLS and CDR2 YYNGEE. CDR3 protein: CASSPEHTPGQKNTEAFF. CDR3 coding DNA: TGTGCCAGCAGCCCCGAACATACCCCGGGACAGAAGAACACTGAAGCTTTCTTT.

This clonotype was counted many times. The genes are TRBV5-1 and TRBJ2-1; possibly TRBD1 for D (6 bases). CDR3 size: 15 residues. Per the germline V gene, CDR1 is SGHRS and CDR2 is YFSETQ. Trimming shortened V by 4 bases and J by 6 bases, and 17 bases separated the two germline ends. CDR3 bases: TGCGCCAGCAGCCTATCGAGGGGGAGACTCAATGAGCAGTTCTTC. Amino acid sequence: CASSLSRGRLNEQFF.

This clonotype was recorded a few times. V gene TRBV7-8 combines with J gene TRBJ1-1; no clear D gene. V lost 8 bases to trimming and J lost 4 bases, with 17 bases between them. Germline V lookup: CDR1 SGHVS, CDR2 FQNEAQ. The CDR3 extends over 14 amino acids. Written as DNA, the CDR3 is TGTGCCAGCGGGCGGCGGGTAGGGAGCACTGAAGCTTTCTTT. The encoded protein is CASGRRVGSTEAFF.

This clonotype was observed at least ten times. The V and J genes are TRBV27 and TRBJ2-3, with 8 bases fitting TRBD2. Germline assignment: CDR1 MNHEY and CDR2 SMNVEV (reference sequence). The length of the CDR3 is 14 residues. Trimming cost V 8 bases and J 5 bases; bases outside gene matches: 9. The CDR3 loop reads CASARGGAEDTQYF. For the CDR3, the DNA is TGTGCCAGCGCTCGGGGGGGGGCCGAAGATACGCAGTATTTT.

This clonotype was seen a few times. A much more abundant neighbour one base away suggests this may be a read error. The V and J genes are TRBV6-5 and TRBJ1-6; the D is unclear. CDR1 and CDR2 from the germline V gene are MNHEY and SVGAGI. The CDR3 totals 15 residues. The CDR3 protein is CASKGRGSYNSPLNF. CDR3 coding DNA: TGTGCCAGCAAGGGCCGAGGCTCCTATAATTCACCCCTCAACTTT.

This clonotype was picked up many times. The rearrangement uses TRBV29-1 and TRBJ2-3, with 7 bases lining up with TRBD2. V lost 8 bases and J lost 1; bases outside the gene matches: 9. There are 14 residues in the CDR3. Germline CDR1 reads SQVTM; CDR2 reads ANQGSEA. The CDR3 is CSSSRSGRTDTQYF. CDR3 nucleotides: TGCAGCTCGTCTCGTAGCGGGCGCACAGATACGCAGTATTTT.

At least ten counts were recorded for this clonotype. The rearrangement uses TRBV10-2 and TRBJ2-3; D might be TRBD2 (6 bases). Per germline, CDR1 WSHSY and CDR2 SAAADI. The length of the CDR3 is 13 residues. V lost 7 bases to trimming and J lost 2 bases, with 10 bases between them. CDR3 sequence: CASNGLSTDTQYF. The CDR3 DNA sequence: TGCGCCAGCAACGGACTATCCACAGATACGCAGTATTTT.

This clonotype occurred a few times. The chain links TRBV7-8 to TRBJ2-6, with D possibly matching TRBD1 (6 bases). CDR3 length equals 15 residues. Germline CDR1 SGHVS, CDR2 FQNEAQ. Trimming shortened V by 7 bases and J by 2 bases, and 12 bases separated the two germline ends. CDR3: CASTPYRAGANVLTF. The CDR3 region has the DNA TGTGCCAGCACCCCTTACAGGGCTGGGGCCAACGTCCTGACTTTC.

This clonotype was observed at least ten times. This sequence joins TRBV12-3 or TRBV12-4 and TRBJ2-7, with D hard to call. The CDR3 runs to 14 residues. Trimming stripped 2 bases from V and 1 base from J, with 9 bases between. CDR3 protein: CASSLHRKSYEQYF. The CDR3 coding sequence is TGTGCCAGCAGTTTACACAGAAAGTCCTACGAGCAGTACTTC.

The V gene is TRBV24-1, the J gene TRBJ1-2; D perhaps matches TRBD1 (5 bases). The CDR3 has 12 amino acids. Looked up from germline, CDR1 is KGHDR and CDR2 is SFDVKD. Deletions cut 10 bases from V and 6 bases from J, with 14 bases between. The CDR3 nucleotides read TGTGCCACAAGTCTAGGGGCGAATGGCTACACCTTC. It is translated as CATSLGANGYTF.

V is TRBV6-6 and J is TRBJ1-4, with 8 nucleotides matching TRBD1. Trimming took 6 bases from V and 13 from J; bases not matched to a gene: 10. The CDR3 has 13 amino acids. Germline V gives CDR1 MNHNY, CDR2 SVGAGI (reference sequence). CDR3 coding DNA: TGTGCCAGCAGCACGGACAGGGCAAACTCACTGTTTTTT. Protein sequence: CASSTDRANSLFF.

This clonotype came up many times. The gene calls are TRBV6-5 and TRBJ1-1, with TRBD1 matching 7 bases. Germline V gene sequence: CDR1 MNHEY, CDR2 SVGAGI. The ends lost 6 bases at V and 3 bases at J; junction bases unmatched: 1. The CDR3 totals 12 residues. CDR3 nucleotide sequence: TGTGCCAGCAGGACAGGGTACACTGAAGCTTTCTTT. Residues: CASRTGYTEAFF.

This clonotype has a count of ten or more. The V call is TRBV6-5, the J call TRBJ2-3; 8 bases fit TRBD2. Germline CDR1 and CDR2: MNHEY and SVGAGI. Trimming at V came to 6 bases and at J to 0 bases, leaving 11 bases not matched to a gene. The CDR3 extends over 17 amino acids. CDR3 amino acids: CASRLAEAFPSTDTQYF. CDR3 nucleotides: TGTGCCAGCAGACTAGCGGAGGCATTCCCGAGCACAGATACGCAGTATTTT.

In this sample, this clonotype turned up many times. The CDR3 nucleotides read TGCGCCAGCAGCTTGGCCACAGGTCCGGCCGGGGAGCTGTTTTTT. Translating gives CASSLATGPAGELFF. The rearrangement joins TRBV5-1 to TRBJ2-2, with a tentative D call TRBD1 (5 bases). Germline loops: CDR1 SGHRS, CDR2 YFSETQ. This CDR3 has 15 residues. The V and J ends lost 0 bases and 6 bases respectively, with 12 bases between them.